Detailed here is one T cell receptor beta chain. V lost 6 bases to trimming and J lost 3 bases, with 9 bases between them. This CDR3 contains 11 residues. Germline CDR1 DFQATT, CDR2 SNEGSKA (reference sequence). This entry belongs to a study of cytomegalovirus exposure and HLA in healthy donors. The PCR was carried out with 60 Vbeta primers and 13 Jbeta primers. TCRdb's copy holds only in-frame clones and misses some; the assay was immunoSEQ multiplex PCR. In the table there are around 140,000 clones, around 80% of which are singletons. V gene TRBV20-1 combines with J gene TRBJ2-7, with D unresolved. This sequence originates from a female donor in good health and CMV-seropositive. The sample consisted of PBMCs. The CDR3 DNA reads as TGCAGTGCGCGATCCGGCTACGAGCAGTACTTC. Translation gives CSARSGYEQYF.